The entry below gives a single T cell receptor (beta chain) sequence along with its context. This sample was included in a study of blood T cell repertoires in COVID-19. The wider study: PBMCs, B-cell-depleted T cells, or T cells were the source of the cDNA or gDNA that made up the material.

The method was immunoSEQ multiplex PCR; TCRdb's version includes in-frame clones alone and lacks a portion of them. The sample holds roughly 230,000 clones, about 85% seen once. From germline, CDR1 is LNHDA and CDR2 SQIVND (reference sequence). CDR3 size: 18 residues. V dropped 3 bases and J dropped 1; count of bases not matched to a gene: 12. This TCR was sampled from a woman older than 75 with COVID-19, enrolled during active disease. This chain connects TRBV19 to TRBJ1-1; 9 nucleotides agree with TRBD1. Specimen: peripheral blood. Here the CDR3 DNA reads TGTGCCAGTAGTATCCACCGGGACAGGGCTGAATCGAACACTGAAGCTTTCTTT. This gives the protein CASSIHRDRAESNTEAFF. The entire variable domain, with the rest obtained from reference TRBV19 and TRBJ1-1, is as follows: DGGITQSPKYLFRKEGQNVTLSCEQNLNHDAMYWYRQDPGQGLRLIYYSQIVNDFQKGDIAEGYSVSREKKESFPLTVTSAQKNPTAFYLCASSIHRDRAESNTEAFFGQGTRLTVV.